What follows are 18 T cell receptor beta chains derived from one specimen sequenced in a study of blood T cell repertoires in COVID-19. Some clones are missing from TCRdb's copy, which holds only in-frame ones; the method was immunoSEQ multiplex PCR. The sample consists of about 140,000 clones, about 88% of them appearing once. Material: peripheral blood. The source of these receptors is a man in his forties or fifties with active or convalescent COVID-19.

Sample share makes this clone medium-sized. J is TRBJ1-1 and V is TRBV24-1, with TRBD1 identical over 8 bases. Losses at the gene ends were 9 bases for V and 1 base for J; bases not matched to a gene: 9. This CDR3 has 15 residues. Per germline, CDR1 KGHDR and CDR2 SFDVKD. CDR3: CATATGTGSNTEAFF. DNA of the CDR3: TGTGCCACCGCAACCGGGACAGGCTCGAACACTGAAGCTTTCTTT.

This chain links TRBV7-9 with TRBJ1-1; D unclear. V was pared by 7 bases and J by 1 base, with 7 bases between. Germline CDR1 reads SEHNR; CDR2 reads FQNEAQ (reference sequence). The CDR3 covers 12 residues. CDR3 amino acids: CASTIGNTEAFF. The CDR3 coding sequence is TGTGCCAGCACGATCGGGAACACTGAAGCTTTCTTT.

The CDR3 sequence: CASSINHVGAEAFF. CDR3 bases: TGTGCCAGCAGCATAAATCACGTGGGCGCTGAAGCTTTCTTT. The rearrangement joins TRBV14 to TRBJ1-1; no clear D. Deletions cut 5 bases from V and 6 bases from J, with 16 bases between. This CDR3 region has 14 residues. In germline, CDR1 is SGHDN, CDR2 FVKESK.

The V gene is TRBV18, the J gene TRBJ2-1; TRBD2 matches at 9 bases. The CDR3 is made up of 15 amino acids. Germline CDR1 reads KGHSH; CDR2 reads LQKENI. V was pared by 4 bases and J by 5 bases, with 6 bases of the junction left unmatched. The CDR3 sequence: CASSRPGGRDNEQFF. DNA for the CDR3: TGTGCCAGCTCACGTCCGGGCGGGAGGGACAATGAGCAGTTCTTC.

The chain joins TRBV7-2 to TRBJ2-7, with D uncertain. The germline gives CDR1 SGHTA, CDR2 FQGNSA. The CDR3 is 12 residues long. Trimming removed 5 bases from V and 0 bases from J, with 5 bases in between. In DNA, the CDR3 is TGTGCCAGCAGCGTGAGCTCCTACGAGCAGTACTTC. It yields the protein CASSVSSYEQYF.

The chain links TRBV28 to TRBJ1-5; tentative D call: TRBD1 (6 bases). The CDR3 length is 13 residues. Deletions cut 5 bases from V and 4 bases from J, with 9 bases between. Germline assignment: CDR1 MDHEN and CDR2 SYDVKM. In DNA form, the CDR3 reads TGTGCCAGCAGTGGGACACCAAATCAGCCCCAGCATTTT. Translated, it gives CASSGTPNQPQHF.

This chain links TRBV29-1 with TRBJ2-1; no reliable D call. V was clipped by 4 bases and J by 5 bases, with 12 bases between them. Germline CDR1 and CDR2: SQVTM and ANQGSEA. The CDR3 is 13 residues long. The CDR3 here is CSVAARLHNEQFF. CDR3 in DNA: TGCAGCGTTGCAGCGCGGTTACACAATGAGCAGTTCTTC.

V is TRBV15 and J is TRBJ2-7; 9 positions match TRBD2. The germline V gene has CDR1 LNHNV and CDR2 YYDKDF (reference sequence). The J segment lost 2 bases and the V segment lost 0 bases, leaving 8 bases of the junction unmatched. The CDR3 is 17 residues long. In DNA form, the CDR3 reads TGTGCCACCAGCAGAGATTGGGCTTCTAGCGGGACCTACGAGCAGTACTTC. Translating gives CATSRDWASSGTYEQYF. Supplemented by reference TRBV15 and TRBJ2-7, the full variable domain reads DAMVIQNPRYQVTQFGKPVTLSCSQTLNHNVMYWYQQKSSQAPKLLFHYYDKDFNNEADTPDNFQSRRPNTSFCFLDIRSPGLGDTAMYLCATSRDWASSGTYEQYFGPGTRLTVT.

The V gene is TRBV2, the J gene TRBJ2-1, with a possible D match to TRBD1 (6 bases). This CDR3 region has 13 residues. Germline V CDR1 and CDR2: SNHLY, FYNNEI. V shed 8 bases and J shed 5 bases, with 13 bases lying between them. The CDR3 loop is CASAYGQNNEQFF. CDR3 coding DNA: TGTGCCAGCGCTTATGGACAGAACAATGAGCAGTTCTTC.

Points on this clone: Other nucleotide sequences in the sample specify the same CDR3. V is TRBV28 and J is TRBJ1-1, with D uncertain. V lost 5 bases to trimming and J lost 0 bases, with 7 bases between them. The CDR3 is 13 amino acids. The V gene's germline CDR1 is MDHEN and CDR2 SYDVKM. CDR3 sequence (DNA): TGTGCCAGCAGTCTAATTGTGAACACTGAAGCTTTCTTT. Encoded protein: CASSLIVNTEAFF.

The genes are TRBV6-1 and TRBJ2-1, with 7 bases fitting TRBD2. The CDR3 extends over 16 amino acids. The junction had 8 bases not matched to a gene; V was cut back by 4 bases and J by 2 bases. CDR1 MNHNS and CDR2 SASEGT come from the germline V gene. The CDR3 loop is CASSGRAAGAYNEQFF. For the CDR3, the DNA is TGTGCCAGCAGTGGCCGTGCGGCGGGGGCCTACAATGAGCAGTTCTTC.

The rearrangement uses TRBV6-2 or TRBV6-3 and TRBJ2-7; TRBD2 matches 8 bases. The trim removed 2 bases at V and 2 bases at J, leaving 2 bases unmatched. Germline assignment: CDR1 MNHEY and CDR2 SVGEGT. CDR3 length equals 14 residues. This CDR3 reads CASSYTGGPYEQYF. CDR3 bases: TGTGCCAGCAGTTACACGGGGGGGCCCTACGAGCAGTACTTC.

CDR3 loop: CASSQDLPRGESTDTQYF. The CDR3 DNA reads TGCGCCAGCAGCCAAGATCTACCCCGGGGTGAGAGCACAGATACGCAGTATTTT. V usage is TRBV4-3 and J usage is TRBJ2-3; tentative D call: TRBD2 (5 bases). With 0 bases removed from V and 0 bases from J, the gap between germline ends came to 16 bases. The germline V gene encodes CDR1 LGHNA and CDR2 YSLEER. This CDR3 is built from 18 residues.

This sequence joins TRBV5-1 and TRBJ2-3, with TRBD1 identical over 8 bases. The length of the CDR3 is 16 residues. Trimming at V came to 3 bases and at J to 3 bases, leaving 9 bases not matched to a gene. Germline CDR1 reads SGHRS; CDR2 reads YFSETQ. The CDR3 DNA reads TGCGCCAGCAGCTGGGGACAGGTCGGAGGTACAGATACGCAGTATTTT. Encoded protein: CASSWGQVGGTDTQYF.

The V call is TRBV3-1 (or the pseudogene TRBV3-2), the J call TRBJ1-2, with 8 bases lining up with TRBD1. Germline CDR1 reads LGHDT; CDR2 reads YNNKEL (reference sequence). The CDR3 spans 15 residues. The trim removed 4 bases at V and 3 bases at J, leaving 7 bases unmatched. The CDR3 DNA sequence: TGTGCCAGCAGCCCGACGACAGGGGTAGACTATGGCTACACCTTC. The encoded protein is CASSPTTGVDYGYTF.

This sequence joins TRBV4-3 and TRBJ1-2; D gene uncertain. V lost 1 base and J lost 4, with 7 bases in between. The germline gives CDR1 LGHNA, CDR2 YSLEER. The CDR3 length is 13 residues. The CDR3 DNA is TGCGCCAGCAGCCAAGGTCGGGGCTATGGCTACACCTTC. As protein: CASSQGRGYGYTF.

The chain links TRBV6-5 to TRBJ2-7, with 7 bases lining up with TRBD2. CDR3 length: 15 residues. V lost 5 bases and J lost 4; bases outside the gene matches: 11. Per germline, CDR1 MNHEY and CDR2 SVGAGI. The CDR3 is CASSPWEGRVYEQYF. The CDR3 DNA sequence: TGTGCCAGCAGTCCGTGGGAGGGTCGGGTATACGAGCAGTACTTC.

The V call is TRBV28, the J call TRBJ2-7, with 14 bases lining up with TRBD2. The germline V gene has CDR1 MDHEN and CDR2 SYDVKM. This CDR3 has 18 amino acids. After removal of 7 bases from V and 3 bases from J, the junction contained 14 bases not matched to a gene. The CDR3 bases are TGTGCCAGCATCCCCTCCGGGACTAGCGGGAGAGCCCACTACGAGCAGTACTTC. Its protein product is CASIPSGTSGRAHYEQYF.